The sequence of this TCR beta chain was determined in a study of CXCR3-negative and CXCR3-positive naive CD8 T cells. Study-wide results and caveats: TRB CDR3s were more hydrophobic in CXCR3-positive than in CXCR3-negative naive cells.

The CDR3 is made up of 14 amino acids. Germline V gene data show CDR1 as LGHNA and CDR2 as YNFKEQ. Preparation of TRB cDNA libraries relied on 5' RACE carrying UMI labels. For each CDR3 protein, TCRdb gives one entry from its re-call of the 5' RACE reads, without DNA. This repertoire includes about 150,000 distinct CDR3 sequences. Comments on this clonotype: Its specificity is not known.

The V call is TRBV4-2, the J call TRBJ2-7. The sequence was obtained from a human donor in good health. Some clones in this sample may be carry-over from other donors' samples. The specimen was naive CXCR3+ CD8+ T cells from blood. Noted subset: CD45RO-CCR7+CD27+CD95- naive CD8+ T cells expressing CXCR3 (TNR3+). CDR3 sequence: CASSQEEGFYEQYF.